The sequence of this T cell receptor beta chain was determined in a study of blood T cell repertoires in COVID-19. In the study overall: Samples taken during acute and convalescent COVID-19 were collected in the United States, Italy and Spain. From T cells, B-cell-depleted T cells, or PBMCs came the material, which was cDNA or gDNA.

Concerning this clone: The sample carries other DNA sequences with the same CDR3.

Authors' analysis steps: Amplification of reference gene primers was used by the study to estimate nucleated cell counts. Measured with immunoSEQ multiplex PCR; TCRdb has only the in-frame clones, and not every one. For V, J and clone size, that table is used; D and trimming come from the DNA. The sample has about 100,000 clones, almost 95% seen once. V gave up 0 bases and J gave up 4 bases, with 9 bases separating them. The germline V gene encodes CDR1 LGHDT and CDR2 YNNKEL (reference sequence). This CDR3 spans 14 amino acids. The receptor comes from a man aged 45-60 years with active COVID-19. Sample: peripheral blood. The V and J genes are TRBV3-1 (or the pseudogene TRBV3-2) and TRBJ1-2; perhaps TRBD1 as D (6 bases). This CDR3 is CASSQDTGSYGYTF. The CDR3 nucleotides read TGTGCCAGCAGCCAAGATACAGGGTCCTATGGCTACACCTTC.